A selection of T cell receptor beta chains follows, all from one sample in a study of beta chain features in type 1 diabetes. Sequenced by immunoSEQ multiplex PCR; TCRdb stores in-frame clones only, minus some. Of hundreds of thousands of clones listed, less than 20% are singletons. Source material: naive CD4+ T cells from blood. The receptor set was obtained from a young man in good health. CDR3s include the opening cysteine and the closing phenylalanine or tryptophan. The order of the fields is J gene, clone size, D gene, V gene, CDR3 DNA, CDR3 protein. The D gene is left open where the match is weak. Rows give clone size only sometimes, using once, few, many, or a class for an expanded clone.

>TRBJ2-5|few|-|TRBV19
TGTGCCAGTAGACCTCTGTTTGGCGAGACCCAGTACTTC
CASRPLFGETQYF
>TRBJ1-1|-|-|TRBV18
TGTGCCAGCTCATTAAGGACCGGAACGAACACTGAAGCTTTCTTT
CASSLRTGTNTEAFF
>TRBJ2-5|few|TRBD2|TRBV6-1
TGTGCCAGCAGCAGACTAGCGGGAGTTGAGACCCAGTACTTC
CASSRLAGVETQYF
>TRBJ2-7|-|TRBD1|TRBV28
TGTGCCAGCAGTACGACAGGGGTCTTCTACGAGCAGTACTTC
CASSTTGVFYEQYF
>TRBJ2-3|few|-|TRBV7-2
TGTGCCAGCAGCTCACCGGGACGGGGGATGGATACGCAGTATTTT
CASSSPGRGMDTQYF
>TRBJ2-7|-|TRBD1|TRBV5-1
TGCGCCAGCAGCTTGGGAAGACAGGGGCTCTCCTACGAGCAGTACTTC
CASSLGRQGLSYEQYF
>TRBJ1-2|few|-|TRBV4-1
TGCGCCAGCAGCCAAGAAAGGGGCAGGAGACGTGGCTACACCTTC
CASSQERGRRRGYTF
>TRBJ2-5|-|-|TRBV9
TGTGCCAGCAGCGTATCTGGTTCGCAAGAGACCCAGTACTTC
CASSVSGSQETQYF
>TRBJ1-6|few|TRBD1|TRBV13
TGTGCCAGCAGCAAAAGGACAGGGGACAGTTCACCCCTCCACTTT
CASSKRTGDSSPLHF
>TRBJ1-5|-|TRBD1|TRBV27
TGTGCCAGCAGTCCCTACGACAGGGGGCTTCAGCCCCAGCATTTT
CASSPYDRGLQPQHF
>TRBJ2-2|-|-|TRBV7-9
TGTGCCAGCAGCCTACGTTTCAGGGGAAACACCGGGGAGCTGTTTTTT
CASSLRFRGNTGELFF
>TRBJ2-1|few|-|TRBV18
TGTGCCAGCTCACCCCGGGACTCAGGGCAGTTCTTC
CASSPRDSGQFF
>TRBJ2-7|few|TRBD2|TRBV13
TGTGCCAGCAGCTCCTCGGGAGGAGCCTACGAGCAGTACTTC
CASSSSGGAYEQYF
>TRBJ2-1|few|-|TRBV20-1
TGCAGTGCCAATAAAGGCAATGAGCAGTTCTTC
CSANKGNEQFF
>TRBJ2-7|many|-|TRBV28
TGTGCCAGCAGTTTAGCTGGGGCAGGTCCCTACGAGCAGTACTTC
CASSLAGAGPYEQYF
>TRBJ2-5|few|-|TRBV7-9
TGTGCCAGCAGCTCCTCTCAATTCATGGGGGAGACCCAGTACTTC
CASSSSQFMGETQYF
>TRBJ2-1|few|-|TRBV28
TGTGCCAGCAGTTTACTGTCAGGGGGGGGCAATGAGCAGTTCTTC
CASSLLSGGGNEQFF